The next 14 T cell receptor beta chains were all read from a single sample in a study of T-cell memory formation after mild COVID-19. TCRdb itself ran the 5' RACE reads through MiXCR, one entry per CDR3 protein. The sample has hundreds of thousands of distinct CDR3 sequences; around 8% are singletons. What was sequenced was PBMCs or a T cell subset sorted from them (not recorded which). The receptors derive from a man between 18 and 35 years old who had mild COVID-19 (a few samples of this study predate the infection). Cell type and time point are not known.

The V gene is TRBV7-8, the J gene TRBJ1-1; a weak D match, TRBD1 (5 bases). V was shortened by 1 base and J by 4 bases, with 10 bases between the two germline ends. Germline V gives CDR1 SGHVS, CDR2 FQNEAQ. The CDR3 extends over 14 amino acids. The DNA for the CDR3 is TGTGCCAGCAGCTTAGACAGGATGAGCACTGAAGCTTTCTTT. This codes for CASSLDRMSTEAFF.

Many counts were recorded for this clonotype. V and J are TRBV7-3 and TRBJ2-3; 12 bases line up with TRBD2. Germline CDR1 reads SGHTA; CDR2 reads FQGTGA. With 5 bases clipped from V and 7 bases from J, the junction kept 10 bases outside the gene matches. This CDR3 has 16 residues. The CDR3 nucleotides are TGTGCCAGCAGCGCGCCTAGCGGGGGGGCCGAAAATACGCAGTATTTT. Translated: CASSAPSGGAENTQYF.

This sequence joins TRBV4-2 and TRBJ2-3, with 7 nucleotides matching TRBD2. From germline, CDR1 is LGHNA and CDR2 YNFKEQ. V was pared by 2 bases and J by 2 bases, with 7 bases of the junction left unmatched. The CDR3 loop spans 16 amino acids. CDR3 bases: TGTGCCAGCAGCCAACGTTCGAGCGGGGCCACAGATACGCAGTATTTT. Translated, it gives CASSQRSSGATDTQYF.

At least ten counts were recorded for this clonotype. The chain uses TRBV9 and TRBJ2-5, with 8 bases that match TRBD2. The CDR3 extends over 15 amino acids. The junction had 5 bases not matched to a gene; V was cut back by 1 base and J by 3 bases. Germline CDR1 SGDLS, CDR2 YYNGEE. For the CDR3, the DNA is TGTGCCAGCAGCGTAATAGCGGGGCCGAAAGAGACCCAGTACTTC. Encoded protein: CASSVIAGPKETQYF.

The chain carries TRBV20-1 and TRBJ2-1; 7 nucleotides match TRBD1. The germline CDR1 and CDR2 sequences are DFQATT and SNEGSKA (reference sequence). The CDR3 is 14 amino acids. Losses at the gene ends were 3 bases for V and 4 bases for J; bases not matched to a gene: 6. The CDR3 bases are TGCAGTGCTAGCGACAGGGCAAATTACAATGAGCAGTTCTTC. Translated, it gives CSASDRANYNEQFF.

This clonotype showed up just a few times. The chain joins TRBV20-1 to TRBJ2-1, with TRBD2 matching 8 bases. This CDR3 region has 15 residues. After removal of 0 bases from V and 2 bases from J, the junction contained 3 bases not matched to a gene. CDR1 DFQATT and CDR2 SNEGSKA come from the germline V gene (reference sequence). The CDR3 region has the DNA TGCAGTGCTAGAGATAACGGGGGGGCCTACAATGAGCAGTTCTTC. This codes for CSARDNGGAYNEQFF.

Many counts were recorded for this clonotype. The rearrangement uses TRBV9 and TRBJ2-1; D might be TRBD1 or TRBD2, each matching 6 bases. Germline V gene lookup returns CDR1 SGDLS and CDR2 YYNGEE. This CDR3 has 15 amino acids. With 0 bases removed from V and 6 bases from J, the gap between germline ends came to 13 bases. DNA for the CDR3: TGTGCCAGCAGCGTAGTGGGGGGCAGGGGCAATGAGCAGTTCTTC. Residues: CASSVVGGRGNEQFF.

This rearrangement joins TRBV7-2 to TRBJ2-7; D unclear. The CDR3 is 14 residues long. CDR1 and CDR2 (germline): SGHTA, FQGNSA. V lost 6 bases to trimming and J lost 2 bases, with 14 bases between them. The CDR3 is CASSSGRLPYEQYF. The CDR3 region has the DNA TGTGCCAGCAGTTCAGGACGTCTTCCCTACGAGCAGTACTTC.

This clonotype has a handful of counts. The genes are TRBV7-2 and TRBJ2-7, with a weak D call TRBD2 (7 bases). The CDR3 is 14 residues long. Germline CDR1 is SGHTA and CDR2 is FQGNSA. The germline V and J ends were trimmed by 6 bases and 1 base, with 13 bases remaining between them. The CDR3 sequence is CASRGGQNSYEQYF. DNA of the CDR3: TGTGCCAGCAGGGGGGGGCAGAATTCCTACGAGCAGTACTTC.

In this sample, this clonotype turned up many times. CDR3: CSVERGATYNEQFF. The CDR3 coding sequence is TGCAGCGTTGAACGGGGGGCCACCTACAATGAGCAGTTCTTC. The chain uses TRBV29-1 and TRBJ2-1; D is perhaps TRBD2 (7 bases). V was clipped by 2 bases and J by 2 bases, with 10 bases between them. The length of the CDR3 is 14 residues. Germline CDR1 is SQVTM and CDR2 is ANQGSEA.

This clonotype was picked up many times. This chain links TRBV5-1 with TRBJ2-2; D is unresolved. There are 17 residues in the CDR3. V shed 3 bases and J shed 0 bases, with 15 bases lying between them. In germline, CDR1 is SGHRS, CDR2 YFSETQ. CDR3 amino acids: CASSSDPDSANTGELFF. DNA of the CDR3: TGCGCCAGCAGCTCGGACCCTGACTCAGCGAACACCGGGGAGCTGTTTTTT.

The table lists this clonotype with a few counts. The chain uses TRBV4-1 and TRBJ2-3, with TRBD2 matching 8 bases. CDR3 size: 15 residues. V dropped 1 base and J dropped 6; count of bases not matched to a gene: 6. Germline V lookup: CDR1 MGHRA, CDR2 YSYEKL. CDR3 loop: CASSQVGLAADTQYF. CDR3 nucleotides: TGCGCCAGCAGCCAAGTTGGACTAGCAGCTGATACGCAGTATTTT.

This rearrangement joins TRBV2 to TRBJ2-3; D is undetermined. V was trimmed by 5 bases and J by 3 bases, leaving 9 bases between them. Germline CDR1 and CDR2: SNHLY and FYNNEI. CDR3 size: 13 residues. CDR3 coding DNA: TGTGCCAGCAGTAAGGAGATAACAGATACGCAGTATTTT. It specifies CASSKEITDTQYF.

The chain employs TRBV4-3 and TRBJ1-1; D gene unclear. V was trimmed by 1 base and J by 0 bases, leaving 6 bases between them. This CDR3 spans 14 amino acids. The germline V gene encodes CDR1 LGHNA and CDR2 YSLEER. CDR3 nucleotides: TGCGCCAGCAGCCAAGCGTCAGTGAACACTGAAGCTTTCTTT. This translates into CASSQASVNTEAFF.